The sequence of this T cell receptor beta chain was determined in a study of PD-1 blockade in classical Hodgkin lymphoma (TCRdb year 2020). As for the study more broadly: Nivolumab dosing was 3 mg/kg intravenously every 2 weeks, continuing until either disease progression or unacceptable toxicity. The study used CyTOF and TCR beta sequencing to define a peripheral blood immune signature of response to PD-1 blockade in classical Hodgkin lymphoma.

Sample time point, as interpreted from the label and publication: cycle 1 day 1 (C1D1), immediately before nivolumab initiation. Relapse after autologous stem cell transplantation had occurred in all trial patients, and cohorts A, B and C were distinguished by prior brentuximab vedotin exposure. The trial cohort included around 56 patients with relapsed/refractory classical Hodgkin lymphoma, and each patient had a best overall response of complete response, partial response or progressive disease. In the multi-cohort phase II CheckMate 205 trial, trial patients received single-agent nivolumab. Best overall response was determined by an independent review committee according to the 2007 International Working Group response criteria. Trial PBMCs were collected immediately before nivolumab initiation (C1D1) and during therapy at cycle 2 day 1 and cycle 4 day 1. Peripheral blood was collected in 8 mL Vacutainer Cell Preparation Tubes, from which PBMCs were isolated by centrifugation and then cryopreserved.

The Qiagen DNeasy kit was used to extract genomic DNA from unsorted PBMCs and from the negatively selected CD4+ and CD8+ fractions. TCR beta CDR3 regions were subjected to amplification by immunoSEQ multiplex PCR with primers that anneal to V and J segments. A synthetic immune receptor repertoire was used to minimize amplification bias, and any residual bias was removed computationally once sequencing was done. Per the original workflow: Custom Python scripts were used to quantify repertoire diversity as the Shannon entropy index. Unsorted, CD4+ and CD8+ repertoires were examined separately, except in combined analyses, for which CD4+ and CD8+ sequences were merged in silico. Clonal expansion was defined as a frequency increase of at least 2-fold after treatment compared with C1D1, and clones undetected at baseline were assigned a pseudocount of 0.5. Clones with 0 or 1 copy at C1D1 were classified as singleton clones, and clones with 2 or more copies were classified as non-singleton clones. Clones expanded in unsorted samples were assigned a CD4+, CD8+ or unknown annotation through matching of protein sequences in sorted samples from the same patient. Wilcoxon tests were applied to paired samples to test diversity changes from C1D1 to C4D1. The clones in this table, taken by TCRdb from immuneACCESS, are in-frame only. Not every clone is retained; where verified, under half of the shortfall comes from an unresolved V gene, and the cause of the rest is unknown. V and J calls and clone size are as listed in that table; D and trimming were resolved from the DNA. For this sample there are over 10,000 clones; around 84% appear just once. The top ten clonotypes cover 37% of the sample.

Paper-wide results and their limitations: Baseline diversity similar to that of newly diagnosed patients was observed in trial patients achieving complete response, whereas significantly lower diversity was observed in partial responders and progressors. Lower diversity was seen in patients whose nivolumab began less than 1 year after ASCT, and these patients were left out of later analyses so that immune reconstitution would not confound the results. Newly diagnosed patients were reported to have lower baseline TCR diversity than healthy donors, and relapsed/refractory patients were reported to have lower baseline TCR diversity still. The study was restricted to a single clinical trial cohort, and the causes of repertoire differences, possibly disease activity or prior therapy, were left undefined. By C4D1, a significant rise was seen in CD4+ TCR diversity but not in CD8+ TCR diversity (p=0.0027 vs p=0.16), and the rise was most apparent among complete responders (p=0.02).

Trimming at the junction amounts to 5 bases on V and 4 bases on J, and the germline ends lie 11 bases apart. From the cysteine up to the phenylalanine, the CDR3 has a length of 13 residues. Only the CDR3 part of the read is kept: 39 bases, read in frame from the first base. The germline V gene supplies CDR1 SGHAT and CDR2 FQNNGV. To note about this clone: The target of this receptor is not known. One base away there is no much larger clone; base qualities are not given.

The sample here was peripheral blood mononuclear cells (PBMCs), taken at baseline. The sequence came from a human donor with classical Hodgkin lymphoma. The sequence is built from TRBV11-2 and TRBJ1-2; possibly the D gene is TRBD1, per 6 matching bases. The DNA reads TGTGCCAGCAGCGAAGGACAGACCTATGGCTACACCTTC. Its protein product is CASSEGQTYGYTF.